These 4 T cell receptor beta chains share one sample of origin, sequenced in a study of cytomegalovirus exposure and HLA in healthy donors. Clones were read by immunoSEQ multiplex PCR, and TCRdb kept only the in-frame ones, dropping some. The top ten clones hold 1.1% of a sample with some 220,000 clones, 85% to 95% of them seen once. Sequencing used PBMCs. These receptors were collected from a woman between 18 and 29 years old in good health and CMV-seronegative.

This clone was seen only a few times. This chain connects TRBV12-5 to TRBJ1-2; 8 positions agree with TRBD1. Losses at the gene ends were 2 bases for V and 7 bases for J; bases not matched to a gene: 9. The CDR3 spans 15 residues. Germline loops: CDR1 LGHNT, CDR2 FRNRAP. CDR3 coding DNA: TGTGCTAGTGGTTTGACGCCGCAGGGGGCTCGTGGCTACACCTTC. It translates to CASGLTPQGARGYTF.

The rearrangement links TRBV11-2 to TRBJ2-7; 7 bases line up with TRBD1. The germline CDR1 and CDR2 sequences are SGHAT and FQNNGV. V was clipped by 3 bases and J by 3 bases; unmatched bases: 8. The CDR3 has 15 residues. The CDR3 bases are TGTGCCAGCAGCTTCGCTGCGGACAGGCGCTACGAGCAGTACTTC. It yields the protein CASSFAADRRYEQYF.

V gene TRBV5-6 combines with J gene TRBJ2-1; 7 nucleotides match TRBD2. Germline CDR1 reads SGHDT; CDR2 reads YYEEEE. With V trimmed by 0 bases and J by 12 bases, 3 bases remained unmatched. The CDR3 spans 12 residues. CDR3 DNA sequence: TGTGCCAGCAGCTTGGACTCGGGGGGGCAGTTCTTC. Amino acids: CASSLDSGGQFF.

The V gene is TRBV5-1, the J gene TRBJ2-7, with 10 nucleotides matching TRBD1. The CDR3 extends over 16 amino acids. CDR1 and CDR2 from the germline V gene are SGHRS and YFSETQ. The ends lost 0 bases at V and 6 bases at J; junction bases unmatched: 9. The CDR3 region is CASSLAQPGQGTEQYF. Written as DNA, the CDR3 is TGCGCCAGCAGCTTGGCCCAACCGGGACAGGGGACCGAGCAGTACTTC. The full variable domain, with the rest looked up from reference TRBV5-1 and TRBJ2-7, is KAGVTQTPRYLIKTRGQQVTLSCSPISGHRSVSWYQQTPGQGLQFLFEYFSETQRNKGNFPGRFSGRQFSNSRSEMNVSTLELGDSALYLCASSLAQPGQGTEQYFGPGTRLTVT.